These T cell receptor beta chains were read from a single sample in a study of blood T cell repertoires in COVID-19. The method was immunoSEQ multiplex PCR; TCRdb's version includes in-frame clones alone and lacks a portion of them. Among 200,000 to 300,000 clones listed, around nine tenths were seen once. Sequencing was carried out using peripheral blood. The receptor set was obtained from a woman aged 70-85 years with active or convalescent COVID-19. CDR3s leave out the opening cysteine and the closing phenylalanine or tryptophan.

CDR3aa	v_gene	j_gene
ASSDSGQSTEAF	TRBV6-4	TRBJ1-1
ASSESTGANYGYT	TRBV10-2	TRBJ1-2
ASSFPTVAF	TRBV6-2/TRBV6-3	TRBJ1-1
ASSSDRLSEAF	TRBV5-5	TRBJ1-1
ASSQESGGYT	TRBV12-3/TRBV12-4	TRBJ1-2
ASSQEFFLAGETGELF	TRBV4-3	TRBJ2-2
ASSGRGAQH	TRBV6-2/TRBV6-3	TRBJ1-5
ASSLSGNTIY	TRBV12-3/TRBV12-4	TRBJ1-3
ASSDASLSGGYT	TRBV6-4	TRBJ1-2
ASSIVGTLNTGELF	TRBV19	TRBJ2-2
ASSEMGTGANTEAF	TRBV25-1	TRBJ1-1
ASSQERMGGYT	TRBV4-3	TRBJ1-2
SSDRDNGYT	TRBV20-1	TRBJ1-2
ATRVAGGRGEQF	TRBV24-1	TRBJ2-1
ASISGGAPLEQY	TRBV10-1	TRBJ2-7
ASSLAVPGSWSSYNEQF	TRBV5-1	TRBJ2-1
ATSRGTSRGDQPQH	TRBV15	TRBJ1-5
ASSQSGGQTEAF	TRBV3-1/TRBV3-2	TRBJ1-1
AWVTGIFYEQY	TRBV30	TRBJ2-7
ASSLIAGDTQY	TRBV7-3	TRBJ2-3
ATSEGTGGNQPQH	TRBV24-1	TRBJ1-5
ASSHGRGYGYT	TRBV3-1/TRBV3-2	TRBJ1-2
ASSPLDEQF	TRBV7-8	TRBJ2-1
ASRSTGGLETQY	TRBV7-2	TRBJ2-5
ASGLVINNEQF	TRBV12-5	TRBJ2-1
AILLGGSFTGELF	TRBV7-2	TRBJ2-2
ASSPTGNSPLH	TRBV5-1	TRBJ1-6
ASSLPGLNTGELF	TRBV3-1/TRBV3-2	TRBJ2-2
ASSAGTGKGATELF	TRBV9	TRBJ2-2